A selection of T cell receptor beta chains follows, all from one sample in a study of regulatory T cells in long-lasting Graves disease. Each CDR3 protein gets one entry after TCRdb re-called the multiplex PCR reads with MiXCR. The repertoire holds about 450,000 distinct CDR3 sequences, less than 20% seen once, with around 11% in the top ten. The same data also went into a second study, on T cells in Graves' hyperthyroidism and ophthalmopathy.

The specimen was peripheral blood mononuclear cells (PBMCs), collected at new diagnosis, from a patient treated with antithyroid drugs. The receptors were gathered from a woman aged 30 to 39 with Graves disease. Both conserved end residues are part of each CDR3. The D gene is left open where the match is weak. Part of the rows lack a size; the others show once, few, many or a class for expanded clones.

TRBJ2-3,few,TRBV24-1,-,CATALGAGTQYF,TGTGCCACCGCGCTAGGTGCGGGTACGCAGTATTTT
TRBJ2-1,many,TRBV30,-,CARDSRDRGSYNEQFF,TGTGCCAGGGACTCGCGAGATCGGGGCTCCTACAATGAGCAGTTCTTC
TRBJ1-2,-,TRBV28,TRBD1,CASSFGTGVDYGYTF,TGTGCCAGCAGTTTCGGGACAGGGGTGGACTATGGCTACACCTTC
TRBJ2-1,few,TRBV6-1,TRBD2,CASSRLAATYNEQFF,TGTGCCAGCAGTCGACTAGCTGCAACCTACAATGAGCAGTTCTTC
TRBJ2-2,-,TRBV7-6,-,CASSLTSRGTGELFF,TGTGCCAGCAGCTTAACTAGTCGCGGCACCGGGGAGCTGTTTTTT
TRBJ2-7,-,TRBV6-1,-,CASLNSNLLDEQYF,TGTGCCAGCCTCAACAGTAATCTCCTAGACGAGCAGTACTTC
TRBJ2-1,many,TRBV28,TRBD2,CASRQAGLNNEQFF,TGTGCCAGCAGACAAGCGGGACTAAACAATGAGCAGTTCTTC
TRBJ1-2,-,TRBV10-2,TRBD1,CASSEQQGEDGYTF,TGCGCCAGCAGTGAGCAACAGGGGGAAGATGGCTACACCTTC
TRBJ2-5,many,TRBV11-2,TRBD1,CASSRTGGETQYF,TGTGCCAGCAGCCGGACAGGGGGGGAGACCCAGTACTTC
TRBJ2-7,few,TRBV5-1,-,CASSLWQLDEQYF,TGCGCCAGCAGCTTGTGGCAGTTGGACGAGCAGTACTTC
TRBJ1-2,-,TRBV5-1,-,CASSLSVANYGYTF,TGCGCCAGCAGCCTCTCGGTGGCTAACTATGGCTACACCTTC
TRBJ2-1,-,TRBV20-1,-,CSASGPRVNEQFF,TGCAGTGCTAGCGGTCCTAGGGTGAATGAGCAGTTCTTC
TRBJ2-7,-,TRBV19,-,CATSYRSLATRYEQYF,TGTGCCACGTCCTACCGGAGTCTGGCAACTCGGTACGAGCAGTACTTC
TRBJ2-1,many,TRBV3-1,-,CASSQEIGSYNEQFF,TGTGCCAGCAGCCAGGAGATAGGGTCCTACAATGAGCAGTTCTTC
TRBJ1-2,many,TRBV5-5,TRBD1,CASSLVPGGAPRDGYTF,TGTGCCAGCAGCTTGGTTCCAGGGGGCGCGCCCCGGGATGGCTACACCTTC
TRBJ2-5,many,TRBV7-9,TRBD1,CAIDRDRTQETQYF,TGTGCCATAGACCGGGACAGAACACAAGAGACCCAGTACTTC
TRBJ2-4,-,TRBV20-1,-,CSAIESVAKNIQYF,TGCAGTGCCATCGAAAGCGTAGCCAAAAACATTCAGTACTTC
TRBJ1-1,-,TRBV19,-,CASSAGGVTEAFF,TGTGCCAGTAGTGCCGGGGGGGTGACTGAAGCTTTCTTT
TRBJ1-5,many,TRBV28,-,CASSLRNLNQPQHF,TGTGCCAGCAGTTTAAGAAACTTAAATCAGCCCCAGCATTTT
TRBJ2-5,many,TRBV30,-,CAWSSGMETQYF,TGTGCCTGGAGTTCGGGGATGGAGACCCAGTACTTC
TRBJ1-4,-,TRBV5-1,TRBD1,CASSRGDREDEKLFF,TGCGCCAGCAGCCGCGGGGACAGGGAGGATGAAAAACTGTTTTTT
TRBJ1-2,many,TRBV18,TRBD1,CASSPPAQGAYGYTF,TGTGCCAGCTCACCACCGGCCCAGGGGGCCTATGGCTACACCTTC
TRBJ2-1,many,TRBV29-1,TRBD2,CSVDMGLAGSSYNEQFF,TGCAGCGTTGATATGGGACTAGCGGGCAGCTCCTACAATGAGCAGTTCTTC
TRBJ1-4,-,TRBV25-1,-,CASSEISPNEKLFF,TGTGCCAGCAGTGAAATTTCACCGAATGAAAAACTGTTTTTT
TRBJ2-1,many,TRBV13,TRBD1,CASSLVALGQGNNEQFF,TGTGCCAGCAGCTTAGTAGCATTGGGACAGGGAAACAATGAGCAGTTCTTC
TRBJ2-1,many,TRBV20-1,TRBD1,CSAKYCKHGQGQQDEQFF,TGCAGTGCTAAGTATTGCAAGCATGGACAGGGACAGCAGGATGAGCAGTTCTTC
TRBJ1-5,-,TRBV27,-,CASSFAGNNQPQHF,TGTGCCAGCAGTTTTGCGGGGAACAATCAGCCCCAGCATTTT
TRBJ2-5,few,TRBV5-1,-,CASSLGTRNLETQYF,TGCGCCAGCAGCCTCGGGACAAGGAACTTGGAGACCCAGTACTTC
TRBJ1-1,many,TRBV12-3/TRBV12-4,-,CASSLFTEAFF,TGTGCCAGCAGTTTATTTACAGAAGCTTTCTTT
TRBJ2-3,-,TRBV12-3/TRBV12-4,TRBD2,CASSFLTSGRARSTDTQYF,TGTGCCAGCAGTTTTTTGACTAGCGGGAGGGCCCGTAGCACAGATACGCAGTATTTT
TRBJ2-3,-,TRBV12-5,-,CASGLVEAGRSGTQYF,TGTGCTAGTGGTTTGGTGGAGGCGGGTCGGTCTGGAACGCAGTATTTT
TRBJ2-3,many,TRBV12-3/TRBV12-4,-,CASSLVPSTDTQYF,TGTGCCAGCAGTTTAGTTCCTAGCACAGATACGCAGTATTTT
TRBJ2-1,few,TRBV7-7,-,CASSLDGGSYNEQFF,TGTGCTAGCAGCTTAGACGGCGGGTCCTACAATGAGCAGTTCTTC
TRBJ1-2,many,TRBV12-3/TRBV12-4,-,CASSLRGGANNYGYTF,TGTGCCAGCAGTTTACGCGGGGGCGCAAATAACTATGGCTACACCTTC
TRBJ2-7,many,TRBV7-9,TRBD1,CASSLKAGGEEQYF,TGTGCCAGCAGCTTAAAGGCAGGGGGTGAGGAGCAGTACTTC
TRBJ2-3,many,TRBV7-9,-,CASSLASPYDNPTDTQYF,TGTGCCAGCAGCTTAGCGAGTCCTTACGACAACCCTACAGATACGCAGTATTTT
TRBJ1-1,few,TRBV19,-,CASSPRGRSEVFF,TGTGCCAGTAGTCCCCGGGGGCGATCTGAAGTTTTCTTT
TRBJ2-3,many,TRBV6-2/TRBV6-3,-,CASSWIVWADTQYF,TGTGCCAGCAGTTGGATCGTATGGGCAGATACGCAGTATTTT
TRBJ2-7,many,TRBV7-2,-,CASSLDRESYEQYF,TGTGCCAGCAGCTTAGACCGGGAGTCCTACGAGCAGTACTTC
TRBJ2-1,many,TRBV5-4,-,CASSLVVSPRSYNEQFF,TGTGCCAGCAGCTTGGTTGTTAGTCCCCGCTCCTACAATGAGCAGTTCTTC
TRBJ2-1,-,TRBV11-2,-,CASSLGESFYNEQFF,TGTGCCAGCAGCTTAGGGGAATCATTTTACAATGAGCAGTTCTTC
TRBJ2-7,many,TRBV27,-,CASSLGTRGDEQYF,TGTGCCAGCAGTTTAGGGACACGTGGTGACGAGCAGTACTTC
TRBJ1-1,many,TRBV10-3,-,CAISEFLLNTEAFF,TGTGCCATCAGTGAGTTCCTATTGAACACTGAAGCTTTCTTT
TRBJ1-6,-,TRBV28,-,CAHARTESSYNSPLHF,TGTGCCCACGCCCGGACAGAGAGCTCCTATAATTCACCCCTCCACTTT
TRBJ2-1,many,TRBV12-3/TRBV12-4,-,CASSLRGTSLNNEQFF,TGTGCCAGCAGTTTACGAGGAACTAGTCTAAACAATGAGCAGTTCTTC
TRBJ2-1,-,TRBV28,TRBD2,CASRRSSGRAHEQFF,TGTGCCAGCAGACGTTCTAGCGGGAGGGCCCATGAGCAGTTCTTC
TRBJ1-4,-,TRBV7-9,-,CASSLRDAQDPHEKLFF,TGTGCCAGCAGCCTTAGGGACGCCCAGGATCCTCATGAAAAACTGTTTTTT
TRBJ1-3,-,TRBV20-1,-,CSARVRGNTIYF,TGCAGTGCTAGAGTTCGAGGAAACACCATATATTTT
TRBJ2-1,-,TRBV20-1,TRBD2,CSADWGTSGLNEQFF,TGCAGTGCTGATTGGGGGACTAGCGGGCTCAATGAGCAGTTCTTC
TRBJ2-7,few,TRBV4-1,-,CASSQEERVEAYEQYF,TGCGCCAGCAGCCAAGAAGAGAGGGTCGAGGCCTACGAGCAGTACTTC
TRBJ2-3,many,TRBV7-2,-,CASSLKRWADTQYF,TGTGCCAGCAGCTTAAAGAGATGGGCAGATACGCAGTATTTT
TRBJ1-2,many,TRBV28,TRBD1,CASSSGTGLLFGYTF,TGTGCCAGCAGTTCCGGGACAGGGCTTCTATTTGGCTACACCTTC
TRBJ2-7,many,TRBV20-1,TRBD2,CSARVPSGRGTYEQYF,TGCAGTGCTAGAGTTCCTAGCGGGAGAGGGACCTACGAGCAGTACTTC
TRBJ2-7,-,TRBV3-1,-,CASSPRLETTYEQYF,TGTGCCAGCAGCCCCCGTTTGGAAACTACCTACGAGCAGTACTTC
TRBJ2-1,-,TRBV20-1,TRBD2,CSARGLAGVQGRFNEQFF,TGCAGTGCTAGGGGACTAGCGGGAGTCCAGGGTCGTTTCAATGAGCAGTTCTTC
TRBJ2-6,-,TRBV24-1,TRBD1,CATSGTGGESPGANVLTF,TGTGCCACCAGTGGGACAGGGGGCGAATCTCCGGGGGCCAACGTCCTGACTTTC
TRBJ2-1,many,TRBV6-1,TRBD2,CASRSGPSGNRNEQFF,TGTGCCAGCAGATCTGGGCCTAGCGGGAACCGAAATGAGCAGTTCTTC